This TCR beta chain is from a study of sequential checkpoint blockade in melanoma. About the study: First-line arms were nivolumab then ipilimumab, or the reverse, randomized 1:1. Each arm's sequence ended with maintenance nivolumab.

Generated by immunoSEQ multiplex PCR, the TCRdb table keeps only in-frame clones and is missing some. The data contain roughly 20,000 clones, approximately 85% of them singletons. The junction had 2 bases not matched to a gene; V was cut back by 0 bases and J by 2 bases. In germline, CDR1 is SGHRS, CDR2 YFSETQ. CDR3 length: 16 amino acids. Treatment meaning: randomized to nivolumab then ipilimumab (arm A) or the reverse (arm B). DNA-damaging chemotherapy had not been given to any patient beforehand. From thawed PBMCs, live CD3+CD8+ cells negative for CD19 and CD56 were sorted. V is TRBV5-1 and J is TRBJ2-1; 10 bases line up with TRBD1. This TCR came from a human donor with melanoma. The material was CD8+ T cells sorted from blood (inferred from file names), obtained from a patient given nivolumab and ipilimumab in sequence. CDR3: CASSLVGTGAYNEQFF. As DNA, the CDR3 is TGCGCCAGCAGCTTGGTAGGGACAGGGGCCTACAATGAGCAGTTCTTC.